The TCR beta chain described here comes from a study of cytotoxic CD8 clonotypes in ibrutinib-treated CLL. Study background: The study included 11 relapsed/refractory and under 16 treatment-naive patients; about 17 had IGHV unmutated disease. General observations from the study: Treatment saw public clonotypes, which were uncommon, either contract or stay stable.

TCR beta libraries used about 1.9 micrograms of DNA from cryopreserved PBMCs. This clone came up once. The target antigen is unknown. Only in-frame clones appear in the TCRdb table, and some are missing; sequencing was by immunoSEQ multiplex PCR. The repertoire consists of 70,000 to 85,000 clones, with around 81% occurring once and the leading ten covering roughly 8%. The V and J ends lost 0 bases and 9 bases, in that order; junction bases with no gene match: 3. The germline V gene has CDR1 SGDLS and CDR2 YYNGEE. The CDR3 has 15 residues. This sequence joins TRBV9 and TRBJ2-3, with 14 positions matching TRBD2. Sequences were derived from PBMCs, sampled at disease progression, from a patient treated with ibrutinib. This clonotype was sampled from a human donor with chronic lymphocytic leukemia. The CDR3 region is CASSVVGLAGETQYF. The CDR3 coding sequence is TGTGCCAGCAGCGTAGTGGGACTAGCGGGGGAAACGCAGTATTTT.